The rows below give T cell receptor beta chains drawn from one sample of a study of shared clonotypes between healthy human individuals. TCRdb keeps only in-frame clones here, not all; method: immunoSEQ multiplex PCR. This sample carries 2 million to 3 million clones, under 95% of them seen once, and the ten largest clones take 0.36%. What was sequenced was naive CD4+ T cells from PBMCs. These receptors all stem from a man aged 18 to 30 in good health. Some clones in this sample may be carry-over from other donors' samples. The CDR3 runs from the conserved cysteine through the conserved F or W. The D gene is left open where the match is weak. Some rows have no size entry. The others give once, few or many, or a class for an expanded clone.

>.|few|TRBV18|TRBJ1-5
CASSPIGISNQPQHF
TGTGCCAGCTCACCAATAGGGATTAGCAATCAGCCCCAGCATTTT
>.|.|TRBV6-1|TRBJ2-1
CASIWSSYNEQFF
TGTGCCAGCATTTGGAGCTCCTACAATGAGCAGTTCTTC
>.|.|TRBV5-1|TRBJ2-7
CASSLEPVTSYEQYF
TGCGCCAGCAGCTTGGAGCCAGTCACCTCCTACGAGCAGTACTTC
>.|.|TRBV6-5|TRBJ2-7
CASSYSFQGSYEQYF
TGTGCCAGCAGTTACTCGTTCCAGGGGTCCTACGAGCAGTACTTC
>.|.|TRBV28|TRBJ2-6
CASMRQHSGANVLTF
TGTGCCAGCATGAGGCAGCACTCTGGGGCCAACGTCCTGACTTTC
>TRBD2|.|TRBV28|TRBJ2-7
CASSTDGLGSYEQYF
TGTGCCAGCAGTACGGATGGACTAGGGAGCTACGAGCAGTACTTC
>TRBD2|.|TRBV2|TRBJ2-7
CASSGRLAGDLYEQYF
TGTGCCAGCAGTGGACGGCTAGCGGGAGATCTCTACGAGCAGTACTTC
>.|.|TRBV29-1|TRBJ1-5
CSVDRENSNQPQHF
TGCAGCGTTGATCGGGAGAATAGCAATCAGCCCCAGCATTTT
>TRBD2|.|TRBV28|TRBJ2-3
CASSLGLAGHTDTQYF
TGTGCCAGCAGTTTAGGACTAGCGGGACACACGGATACGCAGTATTTT
>.|.|TRBV7-9|TRBJ2-3
CASSSTGGADTQYF
TGTGCCAGCAGTTCAACTGGTGGCGCAGATACGCAGTATTTT
>.|once|TRBV28|TRBJ2-7
CASSSPYRTYEQYF
TGTGCCAGCAGTTCACCGTACAGGACCTACGAGCAGTACTTC
>.|.|TRBV2|TRBJ2-1
CASSERTTNYNEQFF
TGTGCCAGCAGTGAAAGGACTACCAACTACAATGAGCAGTTCTTC
>TRBD2|.|TRBV14|TRBJ2-1
CASSQERRTSGNNEQFF
TGTGCCAGCAGCCAAGAAAGACGGACTAGCGGGAACAATGAGCAGTTCTTC
>.|few|TRBV4-1|TRBJ1-5
CASSQGVGPQHF
TGCGCCAGCAGCCAAGGTGTTGGGCCCCAGCATTTT
>TRBD1|.|TRBV7-9|TRBJ2-1
CASSLAGTGDNEQFF
TGTGCCAGCAGCTTAGCCGGGACAGGGGACAATGAGCAGTTCTTC
>TRBD2|.|TRBV6-6|TRBJ2-3
CASSSSGNTDTQYF
TGTGCCAGCAGTTCGAGCGGGAACACAGATACGCAGTATTTT
>.|.|TRBV28|TRBJ1-4
CASSSPGAGEKLFF
TGTGCCAGCAGTTCACCAGGGGCGGGAGAAAAACTGTTTTTT
>TRBD1|.|TRBV5-1|TRBJ2-7
CASSSDPTGRIAYEQYF
TGCGCCAGCAGCTCGGATCCGACAGGGAGAATTGCCTACGAGCAGTACTTC
>TRBD1|.|TRBV5-6|TRBJ1-2
CASSWDRDGYTF
TGTGCCAGCAGCTGGGACAGGGATGGCTACACCTTC
>.|.|TRBV4-1|TRBJ2-1
CASRNETENEQFF
TGCGCCAGCAGAAACGAGACAGAAAATGAGCAGTTCTTC
>.|.|TRBV4-1|TRBJ2-7
CASSQDRLPVRYEQYF
TGCGCCAGCAGCCAAGATCGCTTGCCCGTACGGTACGAGCAGTACTTC
>.|.|TRBV5-1|TRBJ2-3
CASTVGPTDTQYF
TGCGCCAGCACGGTGGGACCCACAGATACGCAGTATTTT
>.|.|TRBV18|TRBJ1-1
CASSPPMRRSLDTEAFF
TGTGCCAGCTCACCACCGATGAGGCGGAGTTTGGACACTGAAGCTTTCTTT
>.|.|TRBV5-1|TRBJ2-7
CASNPRRGPSWEQYF
TGCGCCAGCAACCCAAGGCGTGGACCGTCATGGGAGCAGTACTTC
>.|.|TRBV7-2|TRBJ1-2
CASSLGRGGYGYTF
TGTGCCAGCAGCCTAGGCAGGGGTGGCTATGGCTACACCTTC
>.|.|TRBV2|TRBJ2-6
CASSASSGANVLTF
TGTGCCAGCAGCGCTAGCTCTGGGGCCAACGTCCTGACTTTC
>TRBD1|.|TRBV18|TRBJ1-1
CASSLGQASIGGEAFF
TGTGCCAGCTCACTCGGACAGGCCTCGATAGGGGGTGAAGCTTTCTTT
>.|.|TRBV7-2|TRBJ2-1
CASSFPNNNEQFF
TGTGCCAGCTCTTTCCCGAATAACAATGAGCAGTTCTTC
>.|.|TRBV11-2|TRBJ2-7
CASSLDYRGSEQYF
TGTGCCAGCAGCTTAGACTATCGGGGTTCCGAGCAGTACTTC
>TRBD1|.|TRBV6-5|TRBJ2-3
CASSTGGFRTDTQYF
TGTGCCAGCAGCACAGGGGGCTTTCGGACAGATACGCAGTATTTT
>.|.|TRBV6-6|TRBJ1-4
CASSYGIDEKLFF
TGTGCCAGCAGTTACGGTATAGATGAAAAACTGTTTTTT
>TRBD1|.|TRBV14|TRBJ1-2
CASSPGQGIYGYTF
TGTGCCAGCAGCCCGGGACAGGGTATCTATGGCTACACCTTC
>.|.|TRBV7-9|TRBJ1-2
CASSLVRGENYGYTF
TGTGCCAGCAGCTTAGTTAGAGGGGAGAACTATGGCTACACCTTC
>.|few|TRBV5-4|TRBJ1-1
CASSSRAVTGSTEAFF
TGTGCCAGCAGCTCCCGAGCCGTTACAGGGTCCACTGAAGCTTTCTTT